This T cell receptor beta chain was sequenced for a study of shared clonotypes between healthy human individuals (dated by TCRdb to the early 2020s). Regarding the study in general: The cohort comprised a couple of women and a few men aged 18 to 49 years. To estimate repertoire size and how much clonotypes are shared between individuals, the study performed deep sequencing of blood TCR repertoires from a few healthy adults. Per donor, three plates each were used for CD4 naive and CD4 memory, two for CD8 naive, and one for CD8 memory. Per donor, leukapheresis produced somewhere between about 0.9 and 9.5 billion PBMCs. To increase sequencing depth and limit assay-specific biases, TCR repertoire library preparation and sequencing were carried out by different laboratories using diverse techniques. The paper's findings and limits, for the study overall: Even with the large sequencing depth, rarefaction of the sorted-subset datasets indicated that sequencing was incomplete. Clonotypes shared by all four sorted-subset donors showed higher generation probabilities than non-shared clonotypes. The small number of donors limited the genetic and exposure-history diversity represented. Estimated clonotype richness was generally larger for naive than for memory subsets. Pairwise subsampling indicated that sequencing depth was expected to affect the degree of clonotype sharing among donors. Across four donors, roughly 5.4% of naive CD4, roughly 3.5% of naive CD8, under 2.5% of memory CD4, and 0.3% to 0.45% of memory CD8 clonotypes were shared. Sampling was restricted to blood, and TCR repertoires in tissues likely differ from the TCR repertoires found in blood.

The germline V gene yields SGHDN for CDR1 and FVKESK for CDR2. The CDR3 starts with the cysteine, ends with the phenylalanine, and has 16 residues. CDR3 DNA only is kept here, 48 bases in frame from base 1. The germline V and J ends show losses of 4 bases and 4 bases respectively, and no gene match explains 11 bases of the junction. CD8 naive samples consisted of CD45RO-negative cells that were positively selected for CCR7, yielding a CD45RA+CCR7+ population without TemRA cells. The donors were healthy, HIV-negative adults who had no recently reported acute infections or vaccinations. Every donor was a Caucasian adult residing in Nashville, Tennessee, USA. Blood was collected by leukapheresis, and PBMCs were isolated by Ficoll-Histopaque density gradient centrifugation and then cryopreserved in liquid nitrogen vapor phase. Analytical flow cytometry was used to check the purity and quantity of each magnetically sorted T cell population. Genomic DNA was isolated from every sorted fraction and measured by UV absorbance on a Nanodrop 2000c.

Using the deep immunoSEQ assay, TCR CDR3 regions were amplified from genomic DNA by multiplex PCR. Genomic DNA extracted from each cell subset was distributed evenly over all wells of several immunoSEQ 96-well plates, and each plate served as one replicate. Each replicate PCR for sorted subsets received about 220 ng genomic DNA, equal to roughly 30,000 T cell genomes. Purified libraries were quantified with a Qubit 3.0 fluorometer, sized on a Bioanalyzer 2100, and re-quantified with the KAPA Library Quantification kit. Every immunoSEQ 96-well plate was sequenced on a separate single-read 150-cycle Illumina NextSeq 550 flow cell. The authors processed their data as follows. Because the immunoSEQ output included only junctional sequences and no quality scores, the filtering could not be the same as the filtering used for full-length reads. To assign V/J genes and CDR3, sequences were annotated using PyIR, a Python wrapper for IgBLAST v1.9, with IMGT germline references. Reads were removed for weak V/J assignments (E-value above 1e-6), missing CDR3, stop codons, out-of-frame junctions, or ambiguous translated residues. V3J clonotypes were defined by identical inferred V gene, J gene, and CDR3 amino acid sequence. To compute the percentage overlap between repertoires, the number of shared unique clonotypes was divided by the size of the smaller repertoire. Repertoire richness was assessed with RTK rarefaction, the Chao1 estimator, and Recon v2.1 estimates of unobserved clonotypes. For all TCRbeta clonotypes obtained by the gDNA method from a few donors, generation probabilities were computed with OLGA. The table was pulled from immuneACCESS by TCRdb, which kept in-frame rearrangements only. Such tables lose some clones; where checked, under half of the loss comes from unresolved V genes, and the rest has no known cause. V and J calls and clone size are given by that table; D and trimming were obtained from the DNA. The sample table holds roughly 2.1 million clones, of which about 92% were seen once. Around 1.7% of the sample lies in the top ten.

To note about this clone: Its antigen is currently not known. Base qualities are missing; no much larger clone stands one base away.

This receptor chain uses TRBV14 and TRBJ1-2, and TRBD1 matches 8 of the central bases. Sample: naive CD8+ T cells from PBMCs. The cell subset or site label corresponds to: CD45RA+CCR7+. The source is a young man in good health. Some clones in this sample may be carry-over from other donors' samples. The bases read TGTGCCAGCAGCCGAACCTCGACAGGGGCTCGCTATGGCTACACCTTC. The resulting protein is CASSRTSTGARYGYTF. Reference TRBV14 and TRBJ1-2 proteins supply the regions before and after the CDR3; the full variable domain is: EAGVTQFPSHSVIEKGQTVTLRCDPISGHDNLYWYRRVMGKEIKFLLHFVKESKQDESGMPNNRFLAERTGGTYSTLKVQPAELEDSGVYFCASSRTSTGARYGYTFGSGTRLTVV.